This TCR beta chain was identified in a study of T-cell reconstitution after alpha-beta-depleted transplantation in children. Study results and caveats: Once a year had passed after transplant, T-cell counts and diversity came mostly from newly produced T cells.

Preparation of the TCRbeta library used unique molecular identifiers. Each CDR3 protein is one row after TCRdb ran MiXCR on the PCR reads. The sample records 250,000 to 300,000 distinct CDR3 sequences, 6% to 10% being singletons. Many counts were recorded for this clonotype. The antigen remains undetermined. The material sequenced was peripheral blood, taken 360 days after TCRalphabeta/CD19-depleted stem cell transplant. This TCR derives from a female patient aged 2 to 10 who had a stem cell transplant for Fanconi anemia, so the T cells may come from the graft donor.

The CDR3 nucleotides read TGCAGTGCTCCCTCGCTAGCGGGGGTGCGCAATGAGCAGTTCTTC. This codes for CSAPSLAGVRNEQFF. The chain links TRBV20-1 to TRBJ2-1; 10 bases are a match to TRBD2. Germline V gives CDR1 DFQATT, CDR2 SNEGSKA (reference sequence). This CDR3 spans 15 amino acids. The trim removed 5 bases at V and 6 bases at J, leaving 10 bases unmatched.